These T cell receptor beta chains were read from a single sample in a study of blood T cells in healthy people across ages. TCRdb independently ran MiXCR on the 5' RACE reads; one entry per CDR3 protein. The table has around 1,900,000 distinct CDR3 sequences, roughly 43% seen once. Specimen: blood. Receptors were obtained from a human donor in good health. Each CDR3 is given with its conserved first and last residue. Each record gives: J gene, D gene, clone size, V gene, CDR3 protein, CDR3 DNA. A D gene is named only where the DNA matches it firmly. A row's size may be missing; if present it is once, few, many or a size class.

TRBJ2-5 | TRBD1 | NA | TRBV6-4 | CASSRDREGSYNEQYF | TGTGCCAGCAGTAGGGACAGGGAGGGGTCCTACAATGAGCAGTACTTC
TRBJ2-1 | TRBD2 | NA | TRBV20-1 | CSALLAGEYELLAGEYNEQFF | TGCAGTGCTTTACTAGCAGGGGAGTATGAATTACTAGCGGGGGAGTACAATGAGCAGTTCTTC
TRBJ2-7 | TRBD1 | few | TRBV5-1 | CASSLDPTGEVEQYF | TGCGCCAGCAGCCTCGACCCGACAGGGGAGGTCGAGCAGTACTTC
TRBJ1-2 | NA | few | TRBV7-2 | CASSLNEGRHYTF | TGTGCCAGCAGCTTAAATGAGGGTAGACACTACACCTTC
TRBJ2-7 | NA | NA | TRBV7-9 | CASSVGENEQYF | TGTGCCAGCAGCGTTGGGGAGAACGAGCAGTACTTC
TRBJ2-7 | TRBD1 | few | TRBV7-9 | CASSPTDRGGYEQYF | TGTGCCAGCAGCCCCACCGACAGGGGGGGATACGAGCAGTACTTC
TRBJ1-2 | NA | many | TRBV24-1 | CATSWGANYGYTF | TGTGCCACCAGTTGGGGGGCGAACTATGGCTACACCTTC
TRBJ2-3 | TRBD1 | NA | TRBV27 | CASSMKGAVTDTQYF | TGTGCCAGCAGCATGAAGGGGGCTGTTACAGATACGCAGTATTTT
TRBJ1-1 | TRBD1 | NA | TRBV6-5 | CASKSWTGDLNTEAFF | TGTGCCAGCAAGAGCTGGACAGGGGATCTTAACACTGAAGCTTTCTTT
TRBJ1-1 | NA | NA | TRBV14 | CASSQVSHFGEAFF | TGTGCCAGCAGCCAAGTGTCACATTTCGGTGAAGCTTTCTTT
TRBJ2-1 | TRBD2 | NA | TRBV29-1 | CSVGLAALEFF | TGCAGCGTTGGACTAGCGGCCTTGGAGTTTTTC
TRBJ1-2 | TRBD1 | NA | TRBV24-1 | CATSDPGQGASCYGYTF | TGTGCCACCAGTGATCCGGGACAGGGGGCGTCATGCTATGGCTACACCTTC
TRBJ2-1 | NA | NA | TRBV24-1 | CATSDLRPSSYNEQFF | TGTGCCACCAGTGATTTGCGACCGAGTTCCTACAATGAGCAGTTCTTC
TRBJ2-6 | NA | NA | TRBV9 | CASSVSVVGGTDSSGANVLTF | TGTGCCAGCAGCGTATCCGTGGTGGGGGGGACAGATAGCTCTGGGGCCAACGTCCTGACTTTC
TRBJ1-2 | TRBD1 | NA | TRBV12-3/TRBV12-4 | CASSLMRDSNYGYTF | TGTGCCAGCAGTTTAATGAGGGACAGCAACTATGGCTACACCTTC
TRBJ2-3 | NA | few | TRBV10-3 | CAIKEIASTDTQYF | TGTGCCATCAAGGAGATCGCTAGCACAGATACGCAGTATTTT
TRBJ1-6 | NA | few | TRBV7-2 | CASSLEGVGNSPLHF | TGTGCCAGCAGCTTAGAGGGGGTGGGGAATTCACCCCTCCACTTT
TRBJ2-3 | NA | NA | TRBV20-1 | CSASSIQEMAHTDTQYF | TGCAGTGCTAGCTCAATACAAGAGATGGCCCACACAGATACGCAGTATTTT
TRBJ1-2 | NA | NA | TRBV29-1 | CSVGKRDGIYGYTF | TGCAGCGTGGGGAAACGGGACGGGATCTATGGCTACACCTTC
TRBJ1-5 | NA | few | TRBV7-9 | CASSSRDNQPQHF | TGTGCCAGCAGCTCCAGGGACAATCAGCCCCAGCATTTT
TRBJ1-1 | NA | NA | TRBV20-1 | CSARDRRGAFF | TGCAGTGCTAGAGATCGAAGGGGAGCTTTCTTT
TRBJ2-3 | NA | few | TRBV12-3/TRBV12-4 | CASREVGYSTDTQYF | TGTGCCAGCAGGGAAGTTGGTTATAGCACAGATACGCAGTATTTT
TRBJ2-5 | TRBD1 | NA | TRBV6-1 | CASSGFRGQETQYF | TGTGCCAGCAGTGGGTTCAGGGGGCAAGAGACCCAGTACTTC
TRBJ2-7 | NA | NA | TRBV5-4 | CASSPSTERAPYEQYF | TGTGCCAGCAGCCCCTCGACCGAGAGGGCGCCCTACGAGCAGTACTTC
TRBJ1-5 | TRBD1 | NA | TRBV10-3 | CAISGTQGDQPQHF | TGTGCCATCAGTGGGACACAGGGGGATCAGCCCCAGCATTTT
TRBJ1-2 | NA | NA | TRBV7-2 | CASRQPGLQNYGYTF | TGTGCCAGCAGACAACCGGGACTCCAAAACTATGGCTACACCTTC
TRBJ1-2 | NA | NA | TRBV29-1 | CSVEDGRRGGYTF | TGCAGCGTTGAAGATGGCCGGCGCGGGGGCTACACCTTC
TRBJ1-1 | NA | NA | TRBV15 | CATVRDMANTEAFF | TGTGCCACCGTCCGGGACATGGCAAACACTGAAGCTTTCTTT
TRBJ2-1 | TRBD2 | NA | TRBV5-1 | CASSRAGGPKEQFF | TGCGCCAGCAGCCGAGCGGGGGGGCCCAAAGAGCAGTTCTTC
TRBJ2-3 | NA | NA | TRBV7-9 | CASSPTIGESTDTQYF | TGTGCCAGCAGCCCCACAATCGGGGAGAGCACAGATACGCAGTATTTT
TRBJ1-1 | NA | NA | TRBV12-3/TRBV12-4 | CASSSTASLSTEAFF | TGTGCCAGCAGTTCGACCGCCTCGTTGAGCACCGAAGCTTTCTTT
TRBJ1-1 | NA | once | TRBV5-5 | CASSLVAWSFFTEAFF | TGTGCCAGCAGCTTGGTCGCATGGAGTTTCTTTACTGAAGCTTTCTTT
TRBJ2-7 | NA | few | TRBV9 | CASSVGAGEHYEQYF | TGTGCCAGCAGCGTGGGAGCGGGTGAACACTACGAGCAGTACTTC
TRBJ2-4 | TRBD1 | NA | TRBV3-1 | CASSQAGTDGIQYF | TGTGCCAGCAGCCAGGCCGGGACAGACGGCATTCAGTACTTC
TRBJ2-1 | TRBD1 | NA | TRBV6-2/TRBV6-3 | CASSATGAPTTNEQFF | TGTGCCAGCAGCGCGACAGGGGCTCCGACAACCAATGAGCAGTTCTTC
TRBJ2-7 | NA | few | TRBV12-3/TRBV12-4 | CASSDGGIYEQYF | TGTGCCAGCAGTGACGGTGGGATCTACGAGCAGTACTTC
TRBJ2-6 | NA | NA | TRBV20-1 | CSALTSGANVLTF | TGCAGTGCCCTGACCTCTGGGGCCAACGTCCTGACTTTC
TRBJ2-7 | TRBD1 | NA | TRBV7-2 | CASSYTTGGAYEQYF | TGTGCCAGCAGTTACACGACAGGGGGCGCATACGAGCAGTACTTC
TRBJ2-7 | NA | few | TRBV6-5 | CASSPQGFNYEQYF | TGTGCCAGCAGTCCCCAGGGTTTCAACTACGAGCAGTACTTC
TRBJ1-6 | NA | NA | TRBV6-5 | CASSSGHNSPLHF | TGTGCCAGCAGTTCCGGACATAATTCACCCCTCCACTTT
TRBJ2-7 | NA | few | TRBV7-9 | CASTSRSLADEQYF | TGTGCCAGCACCTCCAGGAGTCTTGCGGACGAGCAGTACTTC
TRBJ1-2 | NA | NA | TRBV13 | CANSLAGGHGYTF | TGTGCCAACAGCTTAGCCGGGGGTCATGGCTACACCTTC